Described below is a single T cell receptor (beta chain) sequence and its context. The antigen is undetermined. Assay: immunoSEQ multiplex PCR; the TCRdb copy retains only in-frame clones and omits some. The sample includes about 30,000 clones, around four fifths of them seen just once. The sample is drawn from a study of T cells in narcolepsy. Findings and limits, study-wide: No autoreactive T cell clone sequences appeared in some memory CD4+ repertoires. Same-patient CSF and blood CD4+ T cell clonotypes included HCRT-specific and TRIB2-specific autoreactive ones. Blood of same and different patients, but not healthy controls, reportedly held recurring autoreactive clonotypes.

The CDR3 sequence is 15 residues long. Trimming pared 0 bases from V and 8 bases from J, leaving 16 bases between. Germline CDR1 SGHAT, CDR2 FQNNGV. The sequence was obtained from a human donor with narcolepsy. Sequencing input: CD45RA- memory CD4+ T cells from PBMCs. The chain combines TRBV11-2 with TRBJ1-2; D remains unclear. In DNA, the CDR3 is TGTGCCAGCAGCTTAGAGCTCGGGCCGTCGTGGGGCTACACCTTC. It translates to CASSLELGPSWGYTF.